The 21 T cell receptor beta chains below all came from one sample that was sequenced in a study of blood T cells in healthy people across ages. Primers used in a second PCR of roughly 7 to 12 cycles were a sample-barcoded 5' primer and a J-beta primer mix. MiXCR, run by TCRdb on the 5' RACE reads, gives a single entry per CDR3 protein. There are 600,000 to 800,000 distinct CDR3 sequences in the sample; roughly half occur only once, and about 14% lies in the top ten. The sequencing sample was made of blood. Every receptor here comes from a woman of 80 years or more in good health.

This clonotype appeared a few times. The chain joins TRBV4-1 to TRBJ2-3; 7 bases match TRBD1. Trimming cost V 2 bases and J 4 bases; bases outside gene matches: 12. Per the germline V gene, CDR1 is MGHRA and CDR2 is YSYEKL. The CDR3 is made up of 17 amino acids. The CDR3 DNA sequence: TGCGCCAGCAGCCAACTGCTGGACAGGAAGGTGTCAGATACGCAGTATTTT. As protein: CASSQLLDRKVSDTQYF.

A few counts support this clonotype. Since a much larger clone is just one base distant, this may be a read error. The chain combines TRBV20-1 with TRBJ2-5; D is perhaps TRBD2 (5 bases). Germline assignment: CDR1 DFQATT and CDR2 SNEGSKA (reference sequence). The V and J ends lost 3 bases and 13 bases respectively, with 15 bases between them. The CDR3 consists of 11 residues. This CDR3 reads CSASAGYERYF. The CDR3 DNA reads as TGCAGTGCTAGCGCGGGTTACGAGCGGTACTTC.

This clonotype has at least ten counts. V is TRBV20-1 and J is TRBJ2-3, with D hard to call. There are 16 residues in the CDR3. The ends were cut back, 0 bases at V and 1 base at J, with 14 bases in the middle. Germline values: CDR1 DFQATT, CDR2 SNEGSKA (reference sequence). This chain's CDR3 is CSARDPLARGTDTQYF. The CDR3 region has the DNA TGCAGTGCTAGAGACCCGTTGGCTCGAGGCACAGATACGCAGTATTTT.

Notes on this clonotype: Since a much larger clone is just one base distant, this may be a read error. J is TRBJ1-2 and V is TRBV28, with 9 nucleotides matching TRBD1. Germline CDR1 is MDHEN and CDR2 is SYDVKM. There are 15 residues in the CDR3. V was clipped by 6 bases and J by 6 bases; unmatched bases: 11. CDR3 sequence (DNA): TGTGCCAGCAGATTCTCCGGACAGGGGAATGATGGCTACACCTTC. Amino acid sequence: CASRFSGQGNDGYTF.

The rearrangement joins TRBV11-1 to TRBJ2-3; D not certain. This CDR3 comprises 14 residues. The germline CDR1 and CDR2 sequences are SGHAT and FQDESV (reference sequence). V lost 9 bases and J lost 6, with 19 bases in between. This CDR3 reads CASSSRPAADTQYF. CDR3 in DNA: TGTGCCAGTAGTAGCAGGCCTGCAGCGGATACGCAGTATTTT.

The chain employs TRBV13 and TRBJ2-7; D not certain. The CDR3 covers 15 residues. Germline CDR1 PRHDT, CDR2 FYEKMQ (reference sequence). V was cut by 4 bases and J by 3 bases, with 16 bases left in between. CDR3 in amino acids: CASSSQPRQRYEQYF. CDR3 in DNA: TGTGCCAGCAGCTCACAACCCCGACAACGCTACGAGCAGTACTTC. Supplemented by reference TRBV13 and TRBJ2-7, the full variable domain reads AAGVIQSPRHLIKEKRETATLKCYPIPRHDTVYWYQQGPGQDPQFLISFYEKMQSDKGSIPDRFSAQQFSDYHSELNMSSLELGDSALYFCASSSQPRQRYEQYFGPGTRLTVT.

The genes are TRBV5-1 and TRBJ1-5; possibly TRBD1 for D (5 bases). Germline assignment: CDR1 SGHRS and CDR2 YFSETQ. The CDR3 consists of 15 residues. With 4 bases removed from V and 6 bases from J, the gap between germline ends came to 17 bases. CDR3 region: CASSPQGWGAQPQHF. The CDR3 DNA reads TGCGCCAGCAGCCCTCAGGGATGGGGTGCTCAGCCCCAGCATTTT.

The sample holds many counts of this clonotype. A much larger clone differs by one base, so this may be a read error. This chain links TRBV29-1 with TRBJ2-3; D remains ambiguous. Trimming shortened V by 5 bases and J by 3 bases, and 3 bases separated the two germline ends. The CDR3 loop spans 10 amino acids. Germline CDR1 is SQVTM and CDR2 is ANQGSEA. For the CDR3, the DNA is TGCAGCGTTCGGACAGATACGCAGTATTTT. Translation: CSVRTDTQYF.

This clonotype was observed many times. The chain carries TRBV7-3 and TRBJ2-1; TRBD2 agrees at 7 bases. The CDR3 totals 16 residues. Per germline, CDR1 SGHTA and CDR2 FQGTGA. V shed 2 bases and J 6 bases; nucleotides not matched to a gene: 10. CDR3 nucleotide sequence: TGTGCCAGCAGCTTAGTGTTGCGGGGGAAAACCAATGAGCAGTTCTTC. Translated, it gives CASSLVLRGKTNEQFF.

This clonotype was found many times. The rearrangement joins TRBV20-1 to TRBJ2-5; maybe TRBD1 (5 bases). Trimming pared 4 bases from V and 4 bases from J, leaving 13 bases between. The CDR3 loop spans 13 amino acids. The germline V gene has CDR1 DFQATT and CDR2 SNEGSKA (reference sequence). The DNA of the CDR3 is TGCAGTGCTATAGGGAATACAGGAGAGACCCAGTACTTC. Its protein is CSAIGNTGETQYF.

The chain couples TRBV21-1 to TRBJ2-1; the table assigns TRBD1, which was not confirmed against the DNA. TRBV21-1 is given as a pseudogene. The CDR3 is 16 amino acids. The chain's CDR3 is CASLDFASGRHNEQFF. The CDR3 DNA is TGTGCCAGCCTCGACTTCGCCTCCGGTCGGCACAATGAGCAGTTCTTC.

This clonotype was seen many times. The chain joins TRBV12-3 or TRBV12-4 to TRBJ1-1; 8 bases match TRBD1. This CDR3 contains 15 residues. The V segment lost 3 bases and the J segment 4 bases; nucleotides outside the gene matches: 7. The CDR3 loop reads CASSFDRGGGTEAFF. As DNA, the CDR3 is TGTGCCAGCAGTTTTGACAGGGGAGGAGGCACTGAAGCTTTCTTT.

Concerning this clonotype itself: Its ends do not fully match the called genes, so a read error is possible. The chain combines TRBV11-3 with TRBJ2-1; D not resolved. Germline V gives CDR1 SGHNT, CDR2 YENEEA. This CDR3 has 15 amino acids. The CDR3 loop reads CASGLNPDSYNEQFF. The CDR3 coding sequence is TGTGCCAGCGGCTTAAATCCCGACTCCTACAATGAGCAGTTCTTC.

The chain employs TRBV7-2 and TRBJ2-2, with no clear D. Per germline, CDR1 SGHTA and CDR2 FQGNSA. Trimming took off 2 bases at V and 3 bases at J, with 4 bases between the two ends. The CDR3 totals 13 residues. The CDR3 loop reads CASSLPYTGELFF. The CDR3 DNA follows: TGTGCCAGCAGCTTACCGTACACCGGGGAGCTGTTTTTT.

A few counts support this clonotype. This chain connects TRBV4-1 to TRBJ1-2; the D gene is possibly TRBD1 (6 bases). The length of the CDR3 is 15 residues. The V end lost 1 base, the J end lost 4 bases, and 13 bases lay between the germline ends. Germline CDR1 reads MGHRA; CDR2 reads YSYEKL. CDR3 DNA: TGCGCCAGCAGCCAAGGAGGGGGGGAAAGCTATGGCTACACCTTC. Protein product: CASSQGGGESYGYTF.

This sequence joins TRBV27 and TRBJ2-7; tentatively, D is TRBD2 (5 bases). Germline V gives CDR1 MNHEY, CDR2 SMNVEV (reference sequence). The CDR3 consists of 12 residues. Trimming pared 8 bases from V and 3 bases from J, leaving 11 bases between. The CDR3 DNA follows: TGTGCCAGCTTAAGCGGAGGCTACGAGCAGTACTTC. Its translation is CASLSGGYEQYF.

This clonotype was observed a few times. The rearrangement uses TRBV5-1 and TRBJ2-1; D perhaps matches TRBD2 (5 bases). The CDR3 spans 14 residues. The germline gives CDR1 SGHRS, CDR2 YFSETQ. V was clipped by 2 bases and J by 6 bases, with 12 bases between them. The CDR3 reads CASSLNAGVNEQFF. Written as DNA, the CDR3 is TGCGCCAGCAGCTTAAACGCCGGGGTCAATGAGCAGTTCTTC.

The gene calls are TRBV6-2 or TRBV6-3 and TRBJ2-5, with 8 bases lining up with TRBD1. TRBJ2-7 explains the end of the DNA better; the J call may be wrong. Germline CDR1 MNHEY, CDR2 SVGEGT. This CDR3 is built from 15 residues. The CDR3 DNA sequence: TGTGCCAGCAGTTACTCGACGGGACAGGTCCACGAGCAGTACTTC. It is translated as CASSYSTGQVHEQYF.

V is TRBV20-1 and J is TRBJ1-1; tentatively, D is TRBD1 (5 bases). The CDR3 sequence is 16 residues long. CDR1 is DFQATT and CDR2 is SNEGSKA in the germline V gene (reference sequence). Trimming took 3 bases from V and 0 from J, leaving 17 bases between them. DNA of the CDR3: TGCAGTGCTAGGGTCGCGGGGGGGATCATGAACACTGAAGCTTTCTTT. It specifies CSARVAGGIMNTEAFF.

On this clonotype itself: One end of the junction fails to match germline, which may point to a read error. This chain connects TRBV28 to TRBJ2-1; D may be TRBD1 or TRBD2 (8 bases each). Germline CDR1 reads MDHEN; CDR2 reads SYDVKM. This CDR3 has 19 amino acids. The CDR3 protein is CASSSPSGGGGFLHNGQFF. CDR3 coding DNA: TGTGCCAGCAGTTCGCCCTCAGGGGGCGGGGGGTTTCTCCACAATGGGCAGTTCTTC.

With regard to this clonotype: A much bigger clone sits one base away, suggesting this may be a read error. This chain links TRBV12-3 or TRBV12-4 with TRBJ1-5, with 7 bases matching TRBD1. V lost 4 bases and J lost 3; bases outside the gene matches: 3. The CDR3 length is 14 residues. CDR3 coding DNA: TGTGCCAGCAGTTGGGGACAGCTCAATCAGCCCCAGCATTTT. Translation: CASSWGQLNQPQHF.